This T cell receptor (beta chain) was captured by sequencing in a study of CD8+ T cells in alopecia areata. Study background: For the treated group, dosing was oral tofacitinib at 5 to 10 mg twice daily. Severity scores in treated patients reflected the percentage of scalp affected.

After isolation, RNA underwent reverse transcription to generate cDNA as the sequencing template. Assay: immunoSEQ multiplex PCR; the TCRdb copy retains only in-frame clones and omits some. Of 150,000 to 250,000 clones in the sample, 58% are singletons; the top ten hold 4.5% to 6%. Comments on this clone: Its antigen is as yet unknown.

Study results and caveats: With patients, TCR sharing proved less clear than in mice, a difference possibly related to HLA. For patients receiving tofacitinib, scalp clonality and expanded CD8+ clones among the top 100 significantly decreased.

The treatment was: oral pan-JAK inhibitor, 5-10 mg twice daily. The CDR3 is 15 amino acids. V lost 4 bases and J lost 5; bases outside the gene matches: 5. Germline V gene lookup returns CDR1 SEHNR and CDR2 FQNEAQ (reference sequence). The receptor was isolated from a human donor with alopecia areata. This chain connects TRBV7-9 to TRBJ2-1; 10 nucleotides align to TRBD1. The material sequenced was CD4+ T cells sorted from blood, taken at week 24, from a patient treated with tofacitinib. This CDR3 is CASSSGTGVNNEQFF. The DNA of the CDR3 is TGTGCCAGCAGCTCCGGGACAGGGGTTAACAATGAGCAGTTCTTC.